This T cell receptor beta chain derives from a study of early T cells in non-severe SARS-CoV-2 infection. The V end was cut by 2 bases, the J end by 5 bases, with 12 bases between. Per germline, CDR1 SNHLY and CDR2 FYNNEI. This CDR3 has 14 residues. TCRdb itself ran the 5' RACE reads through MiXCR, one entry per CDR3 protein. Of roughly 77,000 distinct CDR3 sequences in the sample, approximately 12% were seen once. The sequencing input was whole blood. The gene calls are TRBV2 and TRBJ2-5, with a weak D call TRBD1 (5 bases). This sequence originates from an adult who was a healthcare worker with PCR-confirmed SARS-CoV-2 infection or an uninfected control (not recorded which). CDR3: CASSERSGKETQYF. The CDR3 region has the DNA TGTGCCAGCAGTGAACGCTCAGGGAAGGAGACCCAGTACTTC.